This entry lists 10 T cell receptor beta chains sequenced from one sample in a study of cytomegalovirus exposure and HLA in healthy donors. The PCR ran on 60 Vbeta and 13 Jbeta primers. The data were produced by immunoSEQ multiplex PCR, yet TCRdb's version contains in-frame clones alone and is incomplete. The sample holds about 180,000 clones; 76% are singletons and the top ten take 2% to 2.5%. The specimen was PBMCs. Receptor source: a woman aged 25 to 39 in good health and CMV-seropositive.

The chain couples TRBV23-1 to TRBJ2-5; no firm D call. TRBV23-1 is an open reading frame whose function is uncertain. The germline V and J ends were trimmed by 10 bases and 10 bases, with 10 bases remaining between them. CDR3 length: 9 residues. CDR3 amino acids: CAKRGIQYF. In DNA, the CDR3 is TGCGCCAAAAGAGGTATCCAGTACTTC.

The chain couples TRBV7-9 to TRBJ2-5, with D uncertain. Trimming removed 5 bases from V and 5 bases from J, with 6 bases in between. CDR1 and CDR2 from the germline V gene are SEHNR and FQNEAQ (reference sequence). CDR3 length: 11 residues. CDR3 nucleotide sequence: TGTGCCAGCAGCCGGTGGGAGACCCAGTACTTC. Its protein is CASSRWETQYF.

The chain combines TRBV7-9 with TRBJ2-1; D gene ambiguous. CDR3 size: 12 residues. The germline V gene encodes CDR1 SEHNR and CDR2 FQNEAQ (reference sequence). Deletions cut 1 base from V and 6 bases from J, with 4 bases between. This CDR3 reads CASSLGVNEQFF. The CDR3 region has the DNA TGTGCCAGCAGCTTAGGAGTCAATGAGCAGTTCTTC.

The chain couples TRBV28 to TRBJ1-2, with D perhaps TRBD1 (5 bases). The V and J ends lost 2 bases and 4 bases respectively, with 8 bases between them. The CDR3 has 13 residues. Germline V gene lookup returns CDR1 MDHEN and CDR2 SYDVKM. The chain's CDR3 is CASSLMGGYGYTF. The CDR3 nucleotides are TGTGCCAGCAGTTTAATGGGGGGCTATGGCTACACCTTC.

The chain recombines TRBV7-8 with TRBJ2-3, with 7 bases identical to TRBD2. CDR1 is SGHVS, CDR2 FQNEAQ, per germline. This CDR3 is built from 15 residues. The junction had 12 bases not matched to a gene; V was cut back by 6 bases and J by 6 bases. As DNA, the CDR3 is TGTGCCAGCAGTTTTAGCGGGCGCGCGGGGGATACGCAGTATTTT. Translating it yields CASSFSGRAGDTQYF.

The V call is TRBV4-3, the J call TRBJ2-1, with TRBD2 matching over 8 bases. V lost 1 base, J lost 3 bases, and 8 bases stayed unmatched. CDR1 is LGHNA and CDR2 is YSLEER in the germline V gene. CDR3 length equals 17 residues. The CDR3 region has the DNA TGCGCCAGCAGCCAAGGGTCTACTAGCGGTGGCTACAATGAGCAGTTCTTC. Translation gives CASSQGSTSGGYNEQFF.

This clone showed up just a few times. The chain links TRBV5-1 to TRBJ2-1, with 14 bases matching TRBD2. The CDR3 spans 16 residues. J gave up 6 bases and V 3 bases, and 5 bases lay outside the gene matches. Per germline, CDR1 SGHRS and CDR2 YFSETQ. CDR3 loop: CASSSTSGGARNEQFF. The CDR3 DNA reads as TGCGCCAGCAGCTCGACTAGCGGGGGGGCCCGCAATGAGCAGTTCTTC. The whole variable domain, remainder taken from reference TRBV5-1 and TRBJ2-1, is KAGVTQTPRYLIKTRGQQVTLSCSPISGHRSVSWYQQTPGQGLQFLFEYFSETQRNKGNFPGRFSGRQFSNSRSEMNVSTLELGDSALYLCASSSTSGGARNEQFFGPGTRLTVL.

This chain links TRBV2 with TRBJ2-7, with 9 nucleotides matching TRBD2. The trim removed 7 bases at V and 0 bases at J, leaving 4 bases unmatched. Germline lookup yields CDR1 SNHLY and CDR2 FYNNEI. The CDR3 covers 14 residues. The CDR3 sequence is CASTPSGDSYEQYF. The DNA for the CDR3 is TGTGCCAGCACGCCTAGCGGGGACTCCTACGAGCAGTACTTC.

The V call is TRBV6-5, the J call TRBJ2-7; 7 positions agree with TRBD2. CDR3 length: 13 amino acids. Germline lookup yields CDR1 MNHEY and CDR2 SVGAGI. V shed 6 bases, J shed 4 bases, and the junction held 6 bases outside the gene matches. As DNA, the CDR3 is TGTGCCAGCAGGGCTAGCGGAGAATACGAGCAGTACTTC. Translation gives CASRASGEYEQYF.

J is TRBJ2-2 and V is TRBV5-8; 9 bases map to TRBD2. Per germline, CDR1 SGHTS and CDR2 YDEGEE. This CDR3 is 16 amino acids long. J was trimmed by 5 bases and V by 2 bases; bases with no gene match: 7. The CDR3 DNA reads TGTGCCAGCAGCTTCCTGGCGGGGGGGCGGACCGGGGAGCTGTTTTTT. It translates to CASSFLAGGRTGELFF. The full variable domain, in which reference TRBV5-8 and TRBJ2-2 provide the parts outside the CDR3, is EAGVTQSPTHLIKTRGQQATLRCSPISGHTSVYWYQQALGLGLQFLLWYDEGEERNRGNFPPRFSGRQFPNYSSELNVNALELEDSALYLCASSFLAGGRTGELFFGEGSRLTVL.